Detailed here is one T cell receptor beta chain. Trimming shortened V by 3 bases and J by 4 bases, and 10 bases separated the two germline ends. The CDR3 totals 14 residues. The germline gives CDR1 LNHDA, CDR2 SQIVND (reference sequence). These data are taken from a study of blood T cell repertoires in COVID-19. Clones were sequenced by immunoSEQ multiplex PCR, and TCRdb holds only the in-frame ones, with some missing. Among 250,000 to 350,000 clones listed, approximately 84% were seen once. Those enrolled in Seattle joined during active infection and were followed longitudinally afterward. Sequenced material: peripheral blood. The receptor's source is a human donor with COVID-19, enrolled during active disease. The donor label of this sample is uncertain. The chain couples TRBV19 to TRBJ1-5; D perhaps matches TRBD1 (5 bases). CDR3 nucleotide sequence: TGTGCCAGTAGTATCCGGGGGAGAAATCAGCCCCAGCATTTT. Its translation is CASSIRGRNQPQHF.